This T cell receptor beta chain was captured in a study of T cells after yellow fever vaccination. Study results and caveats: Although the secondary response was weaker, it peaked faster, at day 5 versus 15. The booster response re-showed most primary clones: around 97% CD4, around 87% CD8.

CDR3 size: 14 residues. V was pared by 4 bases and J by 5 bases, with 7 bases of the junction left unmatched. Per the germline V gene, CDR1 is ENHRY and CDR2 is SYGVKD. MiXCR, applied by TCRdb to the 5' RACE reads, yields one record per CDR3 protein. The data show some 340,000 distinct CDR3 sequences, roughly 3.9% seen once. This clonotype has more than one count but fewer than ten. Its antigen is as yet unknown. The input for sequencing was PBMCs, taken 5 days after the yellow fever booster vaccination. The sequence was collected from a man younger than 35 who received the YFV17D yellow fever vaccine. The chain is built from TRBV10-3 and TRBJ2-7; 8 nucleotides agree with TRBD1. In nucleotides, the CDR3 is TGTGCCATCAGTGCCGGACAGGGTCGTGACGAGCAGTACGTC. It specifies CAISAGQGRDEQYV.